The rows below give T cell receptor beta chains drawn from one sample of a study of vaccination and CD4 T cells after COVID-19. One entry per CDR3 protein, called by TCRdb with MiXCR from the PCR reads. The repertoire has around 13,000 distinct CDR3 sequences, roughly 50% of them found once; the top ten carry around 24%. Their antigens are not known. The source material was CD4+ T cells from blood, cultured in vitro. These receptors came from a human donor who had recovered from COVID-19. Each CDR3 is given with its conserved first and last residue. Each record gives: D gene, J gene, V gene, clone size, CDR3 protein, CDR3 DNA. The D gene is left open where the match is weak. A clone size is listed for some rows: how often the clone was seen (once, few, many), or a class if it is expanded.

- TRBJ2-5 TRBV7-3 few CASSPRMGETQYF TGTGCCAGCAGCCCGAGGATGGGAGAGACCCAGTACTTC
TRBD2 TRBJ2-1 TRBV20-1 once CSAESLAGAPNEQFF TGCAGTGCTGAGAGCCTAGCGGGAGCCCCCAATGAGCAGTTCTTC
TRBD2 TRBJ2-1 TRBV20-1 few CSAIWTSGSIYEQFF TGCAGTGCTATTTGGACTAGCGGGAGTATCTATGAGCAGTTCTTC
- TRBJ2-7 TRBV5-1 - CASSLGAGEQYF TGCGCCAGCAGCTTAGGGGCGGGGGAGCAGTACTTC
TRBD2 TRBJ2-1 TRBV6-5 - CASSSLASGSNEQFF TGTGCCAGCAGTTCTCTGGCTAGCGGATCCAATGAGCAGTTCTTC
- TRBJ1-2 TRBV19 few CASTPKLGTLAYGYTF TGTGCCAGTACCCCCAAGTTGGGCACCTTGGCCTATGGCTACACCTTC
- TRBJ2-3 TRBV11-2 once CASSLRGFSTDTQYF TGTGCCAGCAGCTTGAGGGGGTTCTCCACAGATACGCAGTATTTT
- TRBJ2-3 TRBV5-4 - CASGVEVHRSGYTQYF TGTGCCAGCGGCGTGGAGGTGCACCGAAGCGGGTATACGCAGTATTTT
TRBD1 TRBJ1-6 TRBV19 - CASSTTGVSYNSPLHF TGTGCCAGTAGTACCACAGGGGTATCCTATAATTCACCTCTCCACTTT
TRBD2 TRBJ2-7 TRBV27 few CASSSLLAGVRYEQYF TGTGCCAGCAGTTCGCTCCTAGCGGGGGTTCGCTACGAGCAGTACTTC
- TRBJ2-7 TRBV20-1 - CSASEARLSSYEQYF TGCAGTGCTAGTGAGGCCAGGCTGAGCTCCTACGAGCAGTACTTC
- TRBJ1-5 TRBV19 - CATERQQGYQPQHF TGTGCCACTGAAAGACAGCAGGGGTATCAGCCCCAGCATTTT
- TRBJ2-2 TRBV20-1 few CSARDSGTLPGELFF TGCAGTGCTAGAGATTCTGGGACTCTCCCCGGGGAGCTGTTTTTT
TRBD1 TRBJ2-2 TRBV6-1 - CASRVTGGAGNTGELFF TGTGCCAGCAGGGTGACAGGGGGCGCTGGGAACACCGGGGAGCTGTTTTTT
TRBD2 TRBJ2-5 TRBV12-3/TRBV12-4 few CASSLTSWRSKETQYF TGTGCCAGCAGTTTGACTAGCTGGAGGTCTAAAGAGACCCAGTACTTC
- TRBJ2-2 TRBV7-6 - CASSLANRPFTGELFF TGTGCCAGCAGCTTAGCGAACAGGCCTTTCACCGGGGAGCTGTTTTTT
TRBD1 TRBJ1-5 TRBV27 - CASGDRGGQPQHF TGTGCCAGCGGGGACAGGGGCGGTCAGCCCCAGCATTTT
TRBD2 TRBJ2-1 TRBV7-3 - CASSPQRPGGGNEQFF TGTGCCAGCAGCCCGCAGAGACCGGGGGGGGGAAATGAGCAGTTCTTC
- TRBJ1-2 TRBV29-1 - CSVGGGYSLGYTF TGCAGCGTTGGGGGTGGGTACAGTCTTGGCTACACCTTC
- TRBJ1-5 TRBV7-2 few CASNLDGGGQPQHF TGTGCCAGCAACTTAGACGGGGGCGGTCAGCCCCAGCATTTT
TRBD1 TRBJ1-1 TRBV7-8 - CASSFTDRGNTEAFF TGTGCCAGCAGCTTTACCGACAGGGGGAACACTGAAGCTTTCTTT
- TRBJ2-7 TRBV19 - CASSTRARGFYEQYF TGTGCCAGTAGTACGCGGGCCAGGGGCTTCTACGAGCAGTACTTC